These 19 T cell receptor beta chains share one sample of origin, sequenced in a study of T cells in Graves' hyperthyroidism and ophthalmopathy. The CDR3 regions of TCR beta were amplified from RNA transcripts. The TCR CDR3 first-round RT-PCR relied on the HTBI primer set. TCRdb redid the calling of the multiplex PCR reads with MiXCR, one entry per CDR3 protein. Among approximately 530,000 distinct CDR3 sequences listed, just under 20% were seen once. The sample taken for sequencing was blood. These TCRs come from a man between 35 and 55 years old with Graves' ophthalmopathy.

The sample holds many counts of this clonotype. This chain joins TRBV12-3 or TRBV12-4 and TRBJ2-7, with TRBD1 identical over 7 bases. V lost 8 bases, J lost 3 bases, and 4 bases stayed unmatched. This CDR3 contains 12 residues. CDR3 residues: CASGRDSYEQYF. The CDR3 nucleotides are TGTGCCAGCGGACGGGACAGCTACGAGCAGTACTTC.

This clonotype has more than one count but fewer than ten. The chain combines TRBV5-1 with TRBJ1-2, with no clear D. Trimming removed 1 base at V and 0 bases at J, with 10 bases between. The CDR3 runs 15 residues. CDR1 SGHRS and CDR2 YFSETQ come from the germline V gene. The CDR3 DNA reads as TGCGCCAGCAGCTTGCACAGAAGTACTAACTATGGCTACACCTTC. This gives the protein CASSLHRSTNYGYTF.

The J gene is TRBJ2-3, the V gene TRBV7-2; 7 positions agree with TRBD2. Germline V gene lookup returns CDR1 SGHTA and CDR2 FQGNSA. Losses at the gene ends were 2 bases for V and 5 bases for J; bases not matched to a gene: 10. The length of the CDR3 is 16 residues. CDR3 region: CASSLRSAGVGDTQYF. In DNA, the CDR3 is TGTGCCAGCAGCTTACGGTCGGCGGGGGTGGGAGATACGCAGTATTTT.

The genes are TRBV29-1 and TRBJ1-2, with 7 bases matching TRBD1. The CDR3 runs 11 residues. V lost 5 bases and J lost 5; bases outside the gene matches: 2. CDR1 and CDR2 (germline): SQVTM, ANQGSEA. The CDR3 region is CSVQGVYGYTF. CDR3 nucleotide sequence: TGCAGCGTTCAGGGGGTTTATGGCTACACCTTC.

This clonotype was picked up a small number of times. This chain links TRBV14 with TRBJ2-7; D not certain. Germline V CDR1 and CDR2: SGHDN, FVKESK. The V end was cut by 4 bases, the J end by 5 bases, with 15 bases between. The CDR3 is 14 amino acids. Written as DNA, the CDR3 is TGTGCCAGCAGCCTCGATGGGATTAGGGACGAGCAGTACTTC. This sequence encodes CASSLDGIRDEQYF.

This clonotype has at least ten counts. The CDR3 nucleotides read TGTGCCAGCAGCTTAATGGGGGACACTGAAGCTTTCTTT. This codes for CASSLMGDTEAFF. The V gene is TRBV11-2, the J gene TRBJ1-1, with D maybe TRBD1 (5 bases). Trimming shortened V by 2 bases and J by 3 bases, and 7 bases separated the two germline ends. The CDR3 has 13 amino acids. Germline V gives CDR1 SGHAT, CDR2 FQNNGV.

This clonotype was seen ten or more times. Here the CDR3 reads CASSLDGRPNTEAFF. The CDR3 nucleotides are TGCGCCAGCAGCTTGGATGGCAGACCTAACACTGAAGCTTTCTTT. The rearrangement uses TRBV5-1 and TRBJ1-1, with D hard to call. Trimming took off 0 bases at V and 2 bases at J, with 11 bases between the two ends. In germline, CDR1 is SGHRS, CDR2 YFSETQ. CDR3 length equals 15 residues. The complete variable domain, with remaining parts taken from reference TRBV5-1 and TRBJ1-1, reads KAGVTQTPRYLIKTRGQQVTLSCSPISGHRSVSWYQQTPGQGLQFLFEYFSETQRNKGNFPGRFSGRQFSNSRSEMNVSTLELGDSALYLCASSLDGRPNTEAFFGQGTRLTVV.

The chain is built from TRBV6-1 and TRBJ1-1, with 9 bases lining up with TRBD1. The CDR3 runs to 14 residues. V lost 7 bases and J lost 3; bases outside the gene matches: 6. In germline, CDR1 is MNHNS, CDR2 SASEGT. This CDR3 is CASKLQGAHTEAFF. The CDR3 DNA reads as TGTGCCAGCAAATTACAGGGGGCGCACACTGAAGCTTTCTTT.

This clonotype turned up a few times. This chain connects TRBV5-1 to TRBJ2-1; perhaps TRBD2 as D (6 bases). CDR1 and CDR2 from the germline V gene are SGHRS and YFSETQ. This CDR3 has 14 amino acids. Deletions cut 8 bases from V and 4 bases from J, with 16 bases between. The CDR3 loop is CASKGLAPYNEQFF. CDR3 nucleotide sequence: TGCGCCAGTAAGGGGCTAGCGCCTTACAATGAGCAGTTCTTC.

This clonotype occurred a few times. The gene calls are TRBV9 and TRBJ2-5; 7 positions match TRBD1. Germline V gene sequence: CDR1 SGDLS, CDR2 YYNGEE. Trimming at V came to 4 bases and at J to 0 bases, leaving 12 bases not matched to a gene. This CDR3 region has 17 residues. This CDR3 is CASSTPYRGEDQETQYF. The CDR3 DNA is TGTGCCAGCAGCACCCCTTACAGGGGAGAGGACCAAGAGACCCAGTACTTC.

The chain has TRBV27 and TRBJ2-1; weak D call: TRBD2 (6 bases). This CDR3 contains 14 residues. The V end was cut by 6 bases, the J end by 7 bases, with 16 bases between. CDR1 MNHEY and CDR2 SMNVEV come from the germline V gene (reference sequence). CDR3 protein: CASRPLAALNEQFF. The CDR3 nucleotides are TGTGCCAGCAGGCCACTAGCCGCCCTTAATGAGCAGTTCTTC.

This clonotype was counted between two and nine times. J is TRBJ2-7 and V is TRBV5-1; TRBD1 aligns across 8 bases. Germline V gene sequence: CDR1 SGHRS, CDR2 YFSETQ. Losses at the gene ends were 0 bases for V and 2 bases for J; bases not matched to a gene: 4. This CDR3 has 15 residues. The chain's CDR3 is CASSLAVQGAYEQYF. CDR3 coding DNA: TGCGCCAGCAGCTTGGCGGTACAGGGGGCCTACGAGCAGTACTTC.

This clonotype was seen a handful of times. V usage is TRBV19 and J usage is TRBJ1-5; D gene ambiguous. This CDR3 contains 12 residues. Deletions cut 6 bases from V and 3 bases from J, with 6 bases between. Germline assignment: CDR1 LNHDA and CDR2 SQIVND (reference sequence). CDR3 bases: TGTGCCAGTAGACGTAACAATCAGCCCCAGCATTTT. This encodes CASRRNNQPQHF.

This clonotype came up a few times. J is TRBJ2-5 and V is TRBV11-1; weak D call: TRBD1 (6 bases). The CDR3 extends over 15 amino acids. The V gene's germline CDR1 is SGHAT and CDR2 FQDESV (reference sequence). Trimming left V 6 bases short and J 1 base short, with 15 bases between. The CDR3 loop reads CASRRKQGTQETQYF. The CDR3 coding sequence is TGTGCCAGCAGACGAAAACAGGGAACCCAAGAGACCCAGTACTTC.

In its sample, this clonotype was seen once. The chain carries TRBV19 and TRBJ1-4; 7 bases line up with TRBD1. The CDR3 totals 15 residues. Germline assignment: CDR1 LNHDA and CDR2 SQIVND (reference sequence). With V trimmed by 4 bases and J by 8 bases, 10 bases remained unmatched. CDR3: CASSTGQVNWEKLFF. CDR3 nucleotides: TGTGCCAGTAGTACCGGACAGGTTAATTGGGAAAAACTGTTTTTT.

The chain combines TRBV20-1 with TRBJ2-2; TRBD2 matches at 14 bases. Losses at the gene ends were 1 base for V and 2 bases for J; bases not matched to a gene: 6. The CDR3 is made up of 18 amino acids. In germline, CDR1 is DFQATT, CDR2 SNEGSKA (reference sequence). The DNA for the CDR3 is TGCAGTGCTAGAGGTGTCGGGACTAGCGGGAGAAACACCGGGGAGCTGTTTTTT. Its translation: CSARGVGTSGRNTGELFF.

The rearrangement joins TRBV12-3 or TRBV12-4 to TRBJ1-3; tentative D call: TRBD1 (6 bases). The CDR3 sequence is 16 residues long. V lost 6 bases and J 0 bases, leaving 15 bases between the germline ends. The CDR3 reads CASRPTRGSSGNTIYF. The CDR3 DNA sequence: TGTGCCAGCAGGCCAACAAGGGGGAGCTCTGGAAACACCATATATTTT.

V gene TRBV7-6 combines with J gene TRBJ2-2, with unresolved D. The V gene's germline CDR1 is SGHVS and CDR2 FNYEAQ. The germline V and J ends were trimmed by 1 base and 4 bases, with 4 bases remaining between them. The CDR3 has 13 residues. The CDR3 sequence: CASSLDSTGELFF. For the CDR3, the DNA is TGTGCCAGCAGCTTAGATTCCACCGGGGAGCTGTTTTTT. The whole variable domain, remainder taken from reference TRBV7-6 and TRBJ2-2, is GAGVSQSPRYKVTKRGQDVALRCDPISGHVSLYWYRQALGQGPEFLTYFNYEAQQDKSGLPNDRFSAERPEGSISTLTIQRTEQRDSAMYRCASSLDSTGELFFGEGSRLTVL.

The V gene is TRBV19, the J gene TRBJ1-1; maybe TRBD1 (6 bases). Germline V CDR1 and CDR2: LNHDA, SQIVND (reference sequence). The CDR3 contains 16 residues. V was clipped by 3 bases and J by 5 bases, with 19 bases between them. CDR3 DNA sequence: TGTGCCAGTAGTATTTTGGGGACAAGCGGTTCAACTGAAGCTTTCTTT. Translating it yields CASSILGTSGSTEAFF.